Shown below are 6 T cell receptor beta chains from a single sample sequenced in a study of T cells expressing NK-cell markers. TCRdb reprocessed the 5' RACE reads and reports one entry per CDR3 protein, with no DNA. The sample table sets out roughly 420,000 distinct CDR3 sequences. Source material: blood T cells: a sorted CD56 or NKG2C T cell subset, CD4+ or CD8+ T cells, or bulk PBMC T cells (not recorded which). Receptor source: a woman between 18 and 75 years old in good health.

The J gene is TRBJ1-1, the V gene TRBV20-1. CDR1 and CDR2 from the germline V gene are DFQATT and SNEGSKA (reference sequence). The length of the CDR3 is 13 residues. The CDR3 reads CSARVLGGTEAFF.

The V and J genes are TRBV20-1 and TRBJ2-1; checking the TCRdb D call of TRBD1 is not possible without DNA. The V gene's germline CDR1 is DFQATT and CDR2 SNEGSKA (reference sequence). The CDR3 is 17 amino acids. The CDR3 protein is CSARGAQPAPSYNEQFF.

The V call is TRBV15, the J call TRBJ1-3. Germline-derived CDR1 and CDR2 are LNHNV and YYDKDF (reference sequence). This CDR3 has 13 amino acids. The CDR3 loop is CATSGVSGNTIYF.

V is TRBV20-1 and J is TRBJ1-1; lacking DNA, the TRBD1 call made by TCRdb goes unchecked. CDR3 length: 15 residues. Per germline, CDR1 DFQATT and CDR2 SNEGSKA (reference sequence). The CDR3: CSARVVRGVNTEAFF.

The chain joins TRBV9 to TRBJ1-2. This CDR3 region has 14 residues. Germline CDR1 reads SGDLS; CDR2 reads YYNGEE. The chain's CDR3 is CASSVATSGYGYTF. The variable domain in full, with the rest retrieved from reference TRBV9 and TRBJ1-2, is DSGVTQTPKHLITATGQRVTLRCSPRSGDLSVYWYQQSLDQGLQFLIQYYNGEERAKGNILERFSAQQFPDLHSELNLSSLELGDSALYFCASSVATSGYGYTFGSGTRLTVV.

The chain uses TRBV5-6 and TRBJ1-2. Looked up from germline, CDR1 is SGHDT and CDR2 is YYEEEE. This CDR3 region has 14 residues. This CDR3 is CASSFYSEVYGYTF.